This passage covers 23 T cell receptor beta chains from one sample sequenced in a study of siplizumab effects on memory and regulatory T cells. The table came from immunoSEQ multiplex PCR; TCRdb's copy has only in-frame clones and leaves some out. The sample holds about 110,000 clones, around 90% seen once. The sequenced sample was CD4+ T cells sorted from blood. Every receptor here comes from a human donor in good health.

This chain connects TRBV12-5 to TRBJ2-7, with 12 bases fitting TRBD2. Per germline, CDR1 LGHNT and CDR2 FRNRAP. CDR3 size: 21 residues. Germline trimming cut 1 base from V and 0 bases from J; bases unmatched to any gene: 16. The chain's CDR3 is CASGLAGGRGLAGFLSYEQYF. CDR3 bases: TGTGCTAGTGGTTTGGCAGGGGGCCGAGGACTAGCGGGATTCCTCTCCTACGAGCAGTACTTC. Using reference TRBV12-5 and TRBJ2-7 for the parts outside the CDR3, the full variable domain is DARVTQTPRHKVTEMGQEVTMRCQPILGHNTVFWYRQTMMQGLELLAYFRNRAPLDDSGMPKDRFSAEMPDATLATLKIQPSEPRDSAVYFCASGLAGGRGLAGFLSYEQYFGPGTRLTVT.

This sequence joins TRBV5-8 and TRBJ1-5; no clear D. V was clipped by 0 bases and J by 0 bases, with 7 bases between them. The CDR3 consists of 15 residues. The germline gives CDR1 SGHTS, CDR2 YDEGEE. CDR3 loop: CASSLVGNSNQPQHF. The CDR3 DNA reads TGTGCCAGCAGCTTGGTAGGGAATAGCAATCAGCCCCAGCATTTT.

V and J are TRBV4-1 and TRBJ2-1; 10 nucleotides match TRBD2. The junction had 8 bases not matched to a gene; V was cut back by 7 bases and J by 5 bases. Germline V gene sequence: CDR1 MGHRA, CDR2 YSYEKL. There are 15 residues in the CDR3. In DNA, the CDR3 is TGCGCCAGCACTCGAGCGGGAGGGCCCGACAATGAGCAGTTCTTC. Encoded protein: CASTRAGGPDNEQFF.

The chain combines TRBV18 with TRBJ2-5, with 9 positions matching TRBD1. J gave up 5 bases and V 4 bases, and 5 bases lay outside the gene matches. CDR1 is KGHSH and CDR2 is LQKENI in the germline V gene. The CDR3 covers 14 residues. As DNA, the CDR3 is TGTGCCAGCTCACTCGCGGACAGGGGTGAGACCCAGTACTTC. Protein: CASSLADRGETQYF.

This sequence joins TRBV19 and TRBJ2-3, with D perhaps matching TRBD2 (5 bases). In germline, CDR1 is LNHDA, CDR2 SQIVND (reference sequence). The germline V and J ends were trimmed by 4 bases and 5 bases, with 16 bases remaining between them. The CDR3 spans 15 residues. The CDR3 DNA follows: TGTGCCAGTAGTACCTACTCGAAACGGGGAGATACGCAGTATTTT. It yields the protein CASSTYSKRGDTQYF.

This clone has a handful of counts. The chain carries TRBV5-5 and TRBJ2-5; 7 bases map to TRBD1. The CDR3 is made up of 14 amino acids. CDR1 is SGHKS, CDR2 YYEKEE, per germline (reference sequence). V lost 4 bases, J lost 4 bases, and 7 bases stayed unmatched. CDR3 in DNA: TGTGCCAGCAGCAGGGTACAGGGGTCAGAGACCCAGTACTTC. Protein: CASSRVQGSETQYF.

The sample holds one count of this clone. V and J are TRBV5-4 and TRBJ2-7; D gene uncertain. CDR1 and CDR2 from the germline V gene are SGHNT and YYREEE (reference sequence). CDR3 size: 12 residues. V lost 2 bases and J lost 0, with 3 bases in between. The DNA of the CDR3 is TGTGCCAGCAGCTTCGACTCCTACGAGCAGTACTTC. Encoded protein: CASSFDSYEQYF. The full variable domain, in which reference TRBV5-4 and TRBJ2-7 provide the parts outside the CDR3, is ETGVTQSPTHLIKTRGQQVTLRCSSQSGHNTVSWYQQALGQGPQFIFQYYREEENGRGNFPPRFSGLQFPNYSSELNVNALELDDSALYLCASSFDSYEQYFGPGTRLTVT.

The V and J genes are TRBV11-1 and TRBJ1-1, with 8 bases matching TRBD1. The germline gives CDR1 SGHAT, CDR2 FQDESV (reference sequence). The CDR3 has 15 amino acids. The V gene end was trimmed by 4 bases and the J gene end by 11 bases; junction bases not matched to a gene: 15. The CDR3 nucleotides read TGTGCCAGCAGCTACCCCAGCCTCAGGGGGCAGGGGGCTTTCTTT. It is translated as CASSYPSLRGQGAFF.

This clone was observed a single time. This chain connects TRBV27 to TRBJ1-2, with a possible D match to TRBD1 (5 bases). The CDR3 runs to 14 residues. Trimming shortened V by 8 bases and J by 7 bases, and 20 bases separated the two germline ends. The germline CDR1 and CDR2 sequences are MNHEY and SMNVEV (reference sequence). The CDR3 protein is CASGPGRFLSGYTF. CDR3 in DNA: TGTGCCAGCGGCCCAGGGAGGTTCTTAAGTGGCTACACCTTC.

The chain joins TRBV27 to TRBJ2-2, with a possible D match to TRBD2 (7 bases). The V end was cut by 5 bases, the J end by 5 bases, with 15 bases between. CDR1 is MNHEY, CDR2 SMNVEV, per germline (reference sequence). This CDR3 is 15 amino acids long. This chain's CDR3 is CASSQRGGWTGELFF. CDR3 DNA sequence: TGTGCCAGCAGTCAAAGGGGGGGTTGGACCGGGGAGCTGTTTTTT.

The chain employs TRBV5-4 and TRBJ2-1; no firm D call. The germline V gene has CDR1 SGHNT and CDR2 YYREEE (reference sequence). Deletions cut 5 bases from V and 8 bases from J, with 11 bases between. The CDR3 loop spans 12 amino acids. CDR3 DNA: TGTGCCAGCAGGCCGGGCCCTCATGAGCAGTTCTTC. This codes for CASRPGPHEQFF.

The V call is TRBV9, the J call TRBJ1-1; D is ambiguous. Germline V CDR1 and CDR2: SGDLS, YYNGEE. V was clipped by 1 base and J by 4 bases, with 11 bases between them. This CDR3 has 14 amino acids. The CDR3: CASSVLARVTEAFF. The DNA of the CDR3 is TGTGCCAGCAGCGTACTAGCCCGGGTCACTGAAGCTTTCTTT.

J is TRBJ2-5 and V is TRBV7-2; D may be TRBD1 or TRBD2 (6 bases each). The J call may be wrong; the DNA end is better matched by TRBJ2-7. There are 16 residues in the CDR3. Per germline, CDR1 SGHTA and CDR2 FQGNSA. CDR3 DNA sequence: TGTGCCAGCAGCCCTGGGGTCGGGGGCCTAGGCTACGAGCAGTACTTC. This codes for CASSPGVGGLGYEQYF.

This clone was seen once. V is TRBV10-3 and J is TRBJ2-2; D call uncertain. CDR1 is ENHRY and CDR2 is SYGVKD in the germline V gene. This CDR3 comprises 14 residues. Trimming removed 10 bases from V and 5 bases from J, with 17 bases in between. The CDR3, as DNA: TGTGCCACAAGGGCTTATCCTGAAACCGGGGAGCTGTTTTTT. Its protein is CATRAYPETGELFF.

The DNA of the CDR3 is TGCGCCAGCAGCCCGGGACTAGCGGGGGGTCTAGCCAAAAACATTCAGTACTTC. Translated, it gives CASSPGLAGGLAKNIQYF. The V call is TRBV4-1, the J call TRBJ2-4; 15 bases agree with TRBD2. In germline, CDR1 is MGHRA, CDR2 YSYEKL. The CDR3 length is 18 residues. Losses at the gene ends were 4 bases for V and 0 bases for J; bases not matched to a gene: 4.

The chain carries TRBV19 and TRBJ1-2, with D hard to call. CDR1 LNHDA and CDR2 SQIVND come from the germline V gene (reference sequence). V shed 8 bases and J shed 3 bases, with 16 bases lying between them. The CDR3 length is 14 residues. CDR3 DNA: TGTGCCAGTGGGTTCGGGCAGGAGCACTATGGCTACACCTTC. Protein sequence: CASGFGQEHYGYTF.

The V and J genes are TRBV7-9 and TRBJ2-6; 10 bases align to TRBD1. Germline lookup yields CDR1 SEHNR and CDR2 FQNEAQ (reference sequence). The CDR3 has 17 amino acids. Trimming cost V 5 bases and J 2 bases; bases outside gene matches: 6. The CDR3 spells CASSPGTGETGANVLTF. The CDR3 coding sequence is TGTGCCAGCAGCCCGGGGACAGGGGAGACTGGGGCCAACGTCCTGACTTTC.

The chain employs TRBV4-2 and TRBJ2-3; D possibly corresponds to TRBD2 (7 bases). V was pared by 5 bases and J by 4 bases, with 22 bases between. Germline lookup yields CDR1 LGHNA and CDR2 YNFKEQ. The CDR3 covers 17 residues. This CDR3 reads CASSSAPEWEGADTQYF. The CDR3 DNA is TGTGCCAGCAGCTCCGCCCCAGAATGGGAGGGGGCAGATACGCAGTATTTT.

The V call is TRBV29-1, the J call TRBJ1-4; perhaps TRBD1 as D (6 bases). The CDR3 is 14 residues long. V was clipped by 4 bases and J by 5 bases, with 14 bases between them. Germline CDR1 SQVTM, CDR2 ANQGSEA. CDR3 region: CSVAFLGGNEKLFF. The DNA for the CDR3 is TGCAGCGTTGCATTTCTCGGGGGCAATGAAAAACTGTTTTTT.

V gene TRBV6-5 combines with J gene TRBJ1-6; D not certain. Germline V CDR1 and CDR2: MNHEY, SVGAGI. The CDR3 loop spans 13 amino acids. Trimming stripped 4 bases from V and 8 bases from J, with 9 bases between. CDR3: CASSSLVDSPLHF. The DNA for the CDR3 is TGTGCCAGCAGTTCTCTTGTTGATTCACCCCTCCACTTT.

The rearrangement links TRBV6-5 to TRBJ2-7, with 9 positions matching TRBD2. This CDR3 spans 16 amino acids. CDR1 is MNHEY and CDR2 is SVGAGI in the germline V gene. V trimming: 0 bases; J trimming: 3 bases; junction bases outside the gene matches: 6. The CDR3 sequence: CASSYSWAGGRYEQYF. The DNA for the CDR3 is TGTGCCAGCAGTTACTCCTGGGCGGGAGGGCGCTACGAGCAGTACTTC.

The chain joins TRBV6-1 to TRBJ2-5, with 8 positions matching TRBD1. CDR1 is MNHNS and CDR2 is SASEGT in the germline V gene. The length of the CDR3 is 13 residues. V shed 6 bases and J 5 bases; nucleotides not matched to a gene: 5. The CDR3 loop is CASRDREEETQYF. In nucleotides, the CDR3 is TGTGCCAGCAGGGACAGGGAGGAGGAGACCCAGTACTTC.

The V and J genes are TRBV18 and TRBJ2-6; D may match TRBD1 or TRBD2 (5 bases each). Germline V gene sequence: CDR1 KGHSH, CDR2 LQKENI. The CDR3 spans 17 residues. Trimming removed 2 bases at V and 8 bases at J, with 19 bases between. For the CDR3, the DNA is TGTGCCAGCTCACCAAGTCAGGGACGCTATAGGACCAACGTCCTGACTTTC. It codes for CASSPSQGRYRTNVLTF. Full variable domain (remainder filled in from reference TRBV18 and TRBJ2-6): NAGVMQNPRHLVRRRGQEARLRCSPMKGHSHVYWYRQLPEEGLKFMVYLQKENIIDESGMPKERFSAEFPKEGPSILRIQQVVRGDSAAYFCASSPSQGRYRTNVLTFGAGSRLTVL.